This T cell receptor beta chain was retrieved from a study of T-cell memory formation after mild COVID-19. For this clonotype: Its specificity is unknown.

The study's findings and limits: The authors did not confirm SARS-CoV-2 specificity of second-wave clones peaking day 37.

TCR alpha and TCR beta cDNA libraries with sample barcodes and UMIs came from 5'RACE using constant-segment primers. One entry per CDR3 protein, called by TCRdb with MiXCR from the 5' RACE reads. The repertoire holds 170,000 or so distinct CDR3 sequences, with about a fifth as singletons. Germline V gene data show CDR1 as SGHTA and CDR2 as FQGNSA. Trimming shortened V by 0 bases and J by 3 bases, and 9 bases separated the two germline ends. This CDR3 region has 15 residues. The V call is TRBV7-2, the J call TRBJ2-1, with a tentative D call TRBD1 (6 bases). Sequencing was performed on PBMCs or a T cell subset sorted from them (not recorded which). The origin of this receptor is an adult woman who had mild COVID-19 (a few samples of this study predate the infection). Cell type and time point are not known. The CDR3 DNA follows: TGTGCCAGCAGCTTAGCCCGGGACATCTACAATGAGCAGTTCTTC. Protein sequence: CASSLARDIYNEQFF. The whole variable domain, filled in from reference TRBV7-2 and TRBJ2-1, reads GAGVSQSPSNKVTEKGKDVELRCDPISGHTALYWYRQSLGQGLEFLIYFQGNSAPDKSGLPSDRFSAERTGGSVSTLTIQRTQQEDSAVYLCASSLARDIYNEQFFGPGTRLTVL.